Listed below are T cell receptor beta chains from one sample, sequenced in a study of radiotherapy plus CTLA-4 blockade in lung cancer. Profiled with immunoSEQ multiplex PCR; TCRdb holds only in-frame clones, not every one. The sample includes approximately 80,000 clones, just under 75% seen only once; the top ten take roughly 10%. The material sequenced was peripheral blood, taken from a patient treated with radiotherapy plus ipilimumab. The receptors here all came from a human donor with non-small cell lung cancer whose response to radiotherapy plus ipilimumab could not be evaluated. Each CDR3 is given with its conserved first and last residue.

V gene: TRBV5-6; J gene: TRBJ2-7; CDR3 protein: CASSLVQGYEQYF
V gene: TRBV28; J gene: TRBJ1-2; CDR3 protein: CASRSSNYGYTF
V gene: TRBV20-1; J gene: TRBJ2-7; CDR3 protein: CSARLAYEQYF
V gene: TRBV4-2; J gene: TRBJ2-1; CDR3 protein: CASSPAGTSYNEQFF
V gene: TRBV11-2; J gene: TRBJ1-1; CDR3 protein: CASSLSGEGEAFF
V gene: TRBV4-1; J gene: TRBJ2-3; CDR3 protein: CASSRQVTDTQYF
V gene: TRBV11-2; J gene: TRBJ2-2; CDR3 protein: CATEGPELNSGKNTGELFF
V gene: TRBV7-3; J gene: TRBJ2-2; CDR3 protein: CASSLPPPMTTATGELFF
V gene: TRBV19; J gene: TRBJ2-1; CDR3 protein: CASSFRGPLAGGKSSYNEQFF
V gene: TRBV15; J gene: TRBJ1-3; CDR3 protein: CATSRDLGTNYHVSGNTIYF
V gene: TRBV19; J gene: TRBJ2-7; CDR3 protein: CASSILHRDAASPIYEQYF
V gene: TRBV10-2; J gene: TRBJ2-1; CDR3 protein: CASSFRGNEQFF
V gene: TRBV6-1; J gene: TRBJ2-1; CDR3 protein: CASSPRKTGGNEQFF
V gene: TRBV5-1; J gene: TRBJ2-5; CDR3 protein: CASSGLAGAGETQYF
V gene: TRBV19; J gene: TRBJ2-3; CDR3 protein: CASSIGLAGVADTQYF
V gene: TRBV5-1; J gene: TRBJ1-2; CDR3 protein: CASSLPSGYGYTF
V gene: TRBV6-1; J gene: TRBJ2-7; CDR3 protein: CASSPTGLNSYEQYF
V gene: TRBV7-3; J gene: TRBJ2-1; CDR3 protein: CASSPNGLGAGGLAYNEQFF
V gene: TRBV11-2; J gene: TRBJ1-1; CDR3 protein: CATSWVEDTEAFF
V gene: TRBV2; J gene: TRBJ1-1; CDR3 protein: CAFRRGLLNTEAFF
V gene: TRBV10-1; J gene: TRBJ1-4; CDR3 protein: CASRVPRVNEKLFF
V gene: TRBV11-2; J gene: TRBJ2-3; CDR3 protein: CASSLEVRGQYF
V gene: TRBV7-6; J gene: TRBJ2-3; CDR3 protein: CASSLTKIGGAVTDTQYF
V gene: TRBV9; J gene: TRBJ2-7; CDR3 protein: CASSVGERGPRYEQYF
V gene: TRBV13; J gene: TRBJ2-7; CDR3 protein: CASSLRASGNYEQYF
V gene: TRBV5-1; J gene: TRBJ2-3; CDR3 protein: CASSKRTGSTDTQYF
V gene: TRBV6-5; J gene: TRBJ2-7; CDR3 protein: CASSLGAEQYF
V gene: TRBV5-4; J gene: TRBJ2-5; CDR3 protein: CASSLDSEKTQYF
V gene: TRBV30; J gene: TRBJ2-7; CDR3 protein: CAWSLPGHSPFYEQYF
V gene: TRBV2; J gene: TRBJ1-2; CDR3 protein: CASRREGGGYTF
V gene: TRBV7-9; J gene: TRBJ2-7; CDR3 protein: CASSLEPGIHEQYF
V gene: TRBV29-1; J gene: TRBJ2-1; CDR3 protein: CSAQGNEQFF
V gene: TRBV5-4; J gene: TRBJ2-3; CDR3 protein: CASSLGPRGSTDTQYF
V gene: TRBV2; J gene: TRBJ2-3; CDR3 protein: CASSETLNTRDTQYF
V gene: TRBV9; J gene: TRBJ1-1; CDR3 protein: CASRPRQTIRDTEAFF
V gene: TRBV27; J gene: TRBJ2-3; CDR3 protein: CASSLYERGFTDTQYF
V gene: TRBV10-3; J gene: TRBJ2-7; CDR3 protein: CAISDPLAGAHSYEQYF
V gene: TRBV11-1; J gene: TRBJ2-2; CDR3 protein: CASSTQGTGELFF
V gene: TRBV4-1; J gene: TRBJ1-6; CDR3 protein: CASSQRQSLLNSPLHF
V gene: TRBV6-4; J gene: TRBJ2-2; CDR3 protein: CASSPVAGGNTGELFF
V gene: TRBV6-5; J gene: TRBJ2-5; CDR3 protein: CASSNLDREETQYF